This T cell receptor (beta chain) originates from a study of OX40 agonist ivuxolimab in advanced cancers. A note on the overall study: Ivuxolimab was a fully human IgG2 agonistic monoclonal antibody targeting the costimulatory receptor OX40 (CD134). Intravenous ivuxolimab was administered to patients every 2 weeks at six dose levels: 0.01, 0.1, 0.3, 1.5, 3 and 10 mg/kg. Of the 50 to 55 dose-escalation patients, hepatocellular carcinoma was present in around 20, melanoma in approximately 15, renal cell carcinoma in 9 and head and neck cancer in 9. In the dose-escalation cohort, about four fifths of patients were male, and the mean age was roughly 60 years with a range of about 20 to 90. Patients were allowed to have had prior anti-PD-1, anti-PD-L1 or anti-CTLA-4 therapy, and around two fifths of the dose-escalation patients had been treated with checkpoint inhibitors. Three dose-escalation patients achieved partial responses, one with hepatocellular carcinoma and two with cutaneous melanoma. Peripheral TCRbeta sequencing aimed to test whether ivuxolimab altered TCR sequence diversity and caused clonal T-cell expansion. The paper describes the monotherapy dose-escalation part (N = 52 patients) of the phase I trial of ivuxolimab.

Results and caveats for the whole study, not just this receptor: On average, CD8+ T cells showed more expanded clones than CD4+ T cells after ivuxolimab. Clonal expansion of both CD4+ and CD8+ blood T cells was observed from baseline to week 6 at doses 0.1 to 3.0 mg/kg. Which antigens the clonally expanded peripheral T cells were specific for was not determined. Partial responders in the 0.1-3.0 mg/kg groups had among the lowest normalized peripheral clonal expansion, especially among CD8+ T cells. Low levels of normalized T-cell clonal expansion were also seen in some patients who did not respond.

Genomic DNA was extracted from sorted cells for sequencing of the TCRbeta CDR3 region. The immunoSEQ Assay was used for sequencing of TCRbeta CDR3 regions. This immuneACCESS table, as held by TCRdb, lists in-frame sequences with V and J called but not all clones. Of the missing ones, under half trace to an unresolved V gene in checked studies; the others have no known cause. A total of 75,000 to 100,000 clones appear in this sample, about 91% of them only once. The top ten hold around 0.3% of the sample. Notes on this clone: Its antigen is currently not known. No base quality information exists; no much larger clone differs at one position.

The germline V gene encodes CDR1 SGHRS and CDR2 YFSETQ. The CDR3, from cysteine to phenylalanine, totals 14 residues. The retained sequence is limited to the CDR3, 42 bases, with the frame set at the first base. The V end loses 4 bases and the J end loses 2 bases, and a stretch of 13 bases separates them. Patients with autoimmune disease history or receiving systemic immunosuppression were excluded from the trial. Peripheral blood for TCR sequencing was collected from all dose cohorts at baseline, on cycle 4 day 1, and on cycle 7 day 1. Samples were obtained from an open-label, multicenter, first-in-human phase I dose-escalation trial of ivuxolimab. Adults with locally advanced or metastatic head and neck squamous cell, hepatocellular, melanoma or renal cell carcinoma were enrolled in the trial. Before TCR sequencing, CD4+ T cells and CD8+ T cells from peripheral blood were sorted into separate populations.

The receptor comes from an adult with an advanced solid tumor such as melanoma, head and neck, liver or kidney cancer. The V and J segments used are TRBV5-1 and TRBJ2-7; the D gene cannot be named for sure. The input for sequencing was CD4+ or CD8+ T cells sorted from blood, taken in a trial of the OX40 agonist ivuxolimab. CDR3 protein: CASSVGDPPYEQYF. Read as DNA, the sequence is TGCGCCAGCAGCGTCGGTGACCCCCCCTACGAGCAGTACTTC.